These 32 T cell receptor beta chains came from one sample sequenced in a study of blood T cell repertoires in COVID-19. Sequencing was performed with immunoSEQ multiplex PCR; in TCRdb, only in-frame clones are kept and a portion is missing. Among around 160,000 clones listed, over 75% were seen once. The sequenced sample was peripheral blood. The receptors here all came from a man in his 60s with active or convalescent COVID-19.

This clone has only one observation. This rearrangement joins TRBV19 to TRBJ1-1, with a tentative D call TRBD1 (5 bases). The CDR3 length is 16 residues. Trimming removed 0 bases from V and 1 base from J, with 12 bases in between. Germline loops: CDR1 LNHDA, CDR2 SQIVND (reference sequence). The CDR3: CASSIDGVRANTEAFF. The CDR3 nucleotides are TGTGCCAGTAGTATAGACGGAGTCAGGGCGAACACTGAAGCTTTCTTT.

The chain carries TRBV9 and TRBJ2-3; 14 bases are shared with TRBD2. CDR3 length: 16 amino acids. Germline V gene data show CDR1 as SGDLS and CDR2 as YYNGEE. The junction had 2 bases not matched to a gene; V was cut back by 4 bases and J by 1 base. The CDR3 region has the DNA TGTGCCAGCAGCTCGGGACTAGCGGGGGGCACAGATACGCAGTATTTT. Its protein product is CASSSGLAGGTDTQYF.

The rearrangement links TRBV7-9 to TRBJ2-3; 10 nucleotides agree with TRBD1. The CDR3 is 15 residues long. Germline V gene sequence: CDR1 SEHNR, CDR2 FQNEAQ (reference sequence). The junction had 3 bases not matched to a gene; V was cut back by 1 base and J by 5 bases. CDR3 loop: CASSLVGQGEDTQYF. The CDR3 coding sequence is TGTGCCAGCAGCTTAGTAGGACAGGGGGAAGATACGCAGTATTTT.

The gene calls are TRBV19 and TRBJ1-4; D might be TRBD1 (5 bases). Between the trimmed V and J ends, which lost 7 bases and 0 bases, there was a span of 15 bases. The germline CDR1 and CDR2 sequences are LNHDA and SQIVND (reference sequence). This CDR3 has 16 residues. This CDR3 reads CASTSGGTATNEKLFF. CDR3 bases: TGTGCCAGTACTTCCGGAGGGACCGCAACTAATGAAAAACTGTTTTTT.

The J gene is TRBJ2-1, the V gene TRBV12-3 or TRBV12-4; 8 nucleotides match TRBD2. This CDR3 has 12 residues. The J segment lost 12 bases and the V segment lost 7 bases, leaving 8 bases of the junction unmatched. The CDR3 region is CASTAVGGVQFF. CDR3 DNA: TGTGCCAGCACCGCGGTCGGGGGGGTGCAGTTCTTC.

V gene TRBV15 combines with J gene TRBJ2-3, with 11 bases identical to TRBD1. Germline loops: CDR1 LNHNV, CDR2 YYDKDF (reference sequence). The CDR3 runs to 15 residues. Trimming took 5 bases from V and 4 from J; bases not matched to a gene: 5. In DNA form, the CDR3 reads TGTGCCACCAGCCTCGGACAGGGGGCCCCAGATACGCAGTATTTT. The encoded protein is CATSLGQGAPDTQYF.

This chain joins TRBV2 and TRBJ1-5, with 8 bases identical to TRBD1. The CDR3 contains 15 residues. Germline trimming cut 1 base from V and 6 bases from J; bases unmatched to any gene: 5. Germline CDR1 is SNHLY and CDR2 is FYNNEI. Written as DNA, the CDR3 is TGTGCCAGCAGTGAAGGAGGGACAGGAGGTCAGCCCCAGCATTTT. Its protein product is CASSEGGTGGQPQHF. Complete variable domain (other parts from reference TRBV2 and TRBJ1-5): EPEVTQTPSHQVTQMGQEVILRCVPISNHLYFYWYRQILGQKVEFLVSFYNNEISEKSEIFDDQFSVERPDGSNFTLKIRSTKLEDSAMYFCASSEGGTGGQPQHFGDGTRLSIL.

The V and J genes are TRBV10-3 and TRBJ1-1; 8 bases match TRBD1. The CDR3 extends over 14 amino acids. Germline CDR1 reads ENHRY; CDR2 reads SYGVKD. With V trimmed by 6 bases and J by 2 bases, 5 bases remained unmatched. CDR3 region: CAIRGDRGNTEAFF. Written as DNA, the CDR3 is TGTGCCATCAGGGGCGACAGGGGCAACACTGAAGCTTTCTTT.

The gene calls are TRBV18 and TRBJ2-5; TRBD1 is a possible D gene (5 bases). The V gene lost 6 bases and the J gene lost 2 bases, with 10 bases spanning the gap. Germline lookup yields CDR1 KGHSH and CDR2 LQKENI. This CDR3 contains 13 residues. The CDR3 is CASSDSGQETQYF. CDR3 sequence (DNA): TGTGCCAGCTCCGACAGTGGACAAGAGACCCAGTACTTC.

The sample holds a few counts of this clone. The chain uses TRBV29-1 and TRBJ2-7, with 7 nucleotides matching TRBD1. J lost 5 bases, V lost 4 bases, and 2 bases had no gene match. Germline loops: CDR1 SQVTM, CDR2 ANQGSEA. The CDR3 has 11 residues. CDR3 in DNA: TGCAGCGTTGTGACAGGGAACGAGCAGTACTTC. Its protein is CSVVTGNEQYF.

This clone was seen a few times. J is TRBJ2-1 and V is TRBV27; tentatively, D is TRBD1 (6 bases). V dropped 3 bases and J dropped 10 bases, with 16 bases sitting between them. The CDR3 is 14 residues long. Germline V CDR1 and CDR2: MNHEY, SMNVEV (reference sequence). CDR3 DNA: TGTGCCAGCAGTTTGGGCGACAGGATTAGGGAGCAGTTCTTC. Protein: CASSLGDRIREQFF.

This chain links TRBV14 with TRBJ2-5; TRBD2 matches at 14 bases. This CDR3 is built from 17 residues. V shed 4 bases and J 5 bases; nucleotides not matched to a gene: 9. Germline CDR1 is SGHDN and CDR2 is FVKESK. The CDR3: CASSRGLAGGIYETQYF. In DNA form, the CDR3 reads TGTGCCAGCAGCCGCGGACTAGCGGGGGGCATATATGAGACCCAGTACTTC.

CDR3: CASSSRTGGYGELFF. As DNA, the CDR3 is TGTGCCAGCAGCTCCAGGACAGGGGGTTACGGGGAGCTGTTTTTT. The chain joins TRBV5-4 to TRBJ2-2; TRBD1 matches at 10 bases. V lost 3 bases and J lost 7; bases outside the gene matches: 6. Germline V gene data show CDR1 as SGHNT and CDR2 as YYREEE (reference sequence). This CDR3 contains 15 residues.

The V and J genes are TRBV13 and TRBJ2-7; TRBD1 is a possible D gene (5 bases). The CDR3 consists of 13 residues. Germline-derived CDR1 and CDR2 are PRHDT and FYEKMQ (reference sequence). V was clipped by 5 bases and J by 1 base, with 9 bases between them. The CDR3: CASSTGQSYEQYF. The CDR3 DNA reads TGTGCCAGCAGCACCGGACAATCCTACGAGCAGTACTTC.

This clone came up once. The CDR3 region has the DNA TGTGCCACCAGGAAAGGGAGCTCCTACGAGCAGTACTTC. Translated, it gives CATRKGSSYEQYF. The chain joins TRBV6-5 to TRBJ2-7, with D possibly matching TRBD2 (5 bases). The CDR3 extends over 13 amino acids. Deletions cut 10 bases from V and 0 bases from J, with 13 bases between. CDR1 is MNHEY and CDR2 is SVGAGI in the germline V gene.

The chain joins TRBV2 to TRBJ2-7; D unclear. CDR3 length: 15 amino acids. The ends were cut back, 6 bases at V and 2 bases at J, with 17 bases in the middle. From germline, CDR1 is SNHLY and CDR2 FYNNEI. CDR3 amino acids: CASSPTWAGPYEQYF. The CDR3 DNA reads as TGTGCCAGCAGCCCGACATGGGCTGGGCCCTACGAGCAGTACTTC.

This sequence joins TRBV11-2 and TRBJ2-2; TRBD1 matches at 7 bases. Germline loops: CDR1 SGHAT, CDR2 FQNNGV. The CDR3 sequence is 13 residues long. Trimming took 5 bases from V and 7 from J; bases not matched to a gene: 4. CDR3 DNA sequence: TGTGCCAGCAGCCCGGACAGGATCGGGGAGCTGTTTTTT. It specifies CASSPDRIGELFF.

This clone was detected only once. This chain links TRBV5-1 with TRBJ2-5; a possible D gene is TRBD2 (6 bases). V lost 2 bases to trimming and J lost 5 bases, with 13 bases between them. This CDR3 region has 14 residues. The V gene's germline CDR1 is SGHRS and CDR2 YFSETQ. Here the CDR3 reads CASSLAGMGETQYF. CDR3 in DNA: TGCGCCAGCAGCTTAGCGGGCATGGGGGAGACCCAGTACTTC.

This clone came up once. In nucleotides, the CDR3 is TGTGCCAGCCAGGCAGGGCGGGGAGGGATTGAAAAACTGTTTTTT. It is translated as CASQAGRGGIEKLFF. This rearrangement joins TRBV6-5 to TRBJ1-4, with D maybe TRBD1 (5 bases). The length of the CDR3 is 15 residues. Germline CDR1 reads MNHEY; CDR2 reads SVGAGI. V was shortened by 8 bases and J by 7 bases, with 20 bases between the two germline ends.

This clone showed up just once. This rearrangement joins TRBV5-1 to TRBJ2-7, with TRBD2 matching 9 bases. The CDR3 contains 18 residues. Germline CDR1 SGHRS, CDR2 YFSETQ. The junction had 10 bases not matched to a gene; V was cut back by 0 bases and J by 0 bases. CDR3 residues: CASSLAPSGTTSSYEQYF. The DNA of the CDR3 is TGCGCCAGCAGCTTGGCCCCTAGCGGGACGACAAGCTCCTACGAGCAGTACTTC.

This chain connects TRBV6-5 to TRBJ2-5; TRBD1 matches at 7 bases. The CDR3 consists of 14 residues. Trimming at V came to 4 bases and at J to 2 bases, leaving 4 bases not matched to a gene. CDR1 and CDR2 (germline): MNHEY, SVGAGI. For the CDR3, the DNA is TGTGCCAGCAGTTCCGACAGGGCACAAGAGACCCAGTACTTC. Amino acids: CASSSDRAQETQYF.

V usage is TRBV11-3 and J usage is TRBJ2-5; 9 positions agree with TRBD2. CDR1 and CDR2 from the germline V gene are SGHNT and YENEEA. V gave up 3 bases and J gave up 0 bases; unmatched junction bases: 5. The CDR3 spans 16 residues. The CDR3 DNA reads TGTGCCAGCAGCTTCGGCGCGGGAGGGTACCAAGAGACCCAGTACTTC. It is translated as CASSFGAGGYQETQYF.

This clone was picked up one time. V gene TRBV7-6 combines with J gene TRBJ2-7; D gene unclear. Germline CDR1 and CDR2: SGHVS and FNYEAQ. The CDR3 has 14 residues. With 5 bases removed from V and 2 bases from J, the gap between germline ends came to 13 bases. CDR3 sequence: CASSLLGGPYEQYF. Written as DNA, the CDR3 is TGTGCCAGCAGCCTACTCGGTGGGCCCTACGAGCAGTACTTC.

This chain links TRBV2 with TRBJ2-1; TRBD2 aligns across 7 bases. The ends lost 6 bases at V and 5 bases at J; junction bases unmatched: 7. The CDR3 sequence is 14 residues long. Germline CDR1 is SNHLY and CDR2 is FYNNEI. The CDR3 nucleotides read TGTGCCAGCAGGGGTACTAGCGCCAACAATGAGCAGTTCTTC. Protein: CASRGTSANNEQFF. Supplemented by reference TRBV2 and TRBJ2-1, the full variable domain reads EPEVTQTPSHQVTQMGQEVILRCVPISNHLYFYWYRQILGQKVEFLVSFYNNEISEKSEIFDDQFSVERPDGSNFTLKIRSTKLEDSAMYFCASRGTSANNEQFFGPGTRLTVL.

V and J are TRBV3-1 (or the pseudogene TRBV3-2) and TRBJ2-7, with 8 bases identical to TRBD1. From germline, CDR1 is LGHDT and CDR2 YNNKEL (reference sequence). The V gene end was trimmed by 4 bases and the J gene end by 2 bases; junction bases not matched to a gene: 10. This CDR3 has 16 amino acids. CDR3 protein: CASSPGGRALPYEQYF. The CDR3 region has the DNA TGTGCCAGCAGCCCAGGGGGCAGGGCCCTTCCCTACGAGCAGTACTTC.

The J gene is TRBJ2-2, the V gene TRBV2; TRBD2 is a possible D gene (6 bases). The CDR3 runs 16 residues. V was cut by 1 base and J by 2 bases, with 11 bases left in between. Germline CDR1 is SNHLY and CDR2 is FYNNEI. CDR3 amino acids: CASSEEGSGNTGELFF. The CDR3 nucleotides are TGTGCCAGCAGTGAAGAGGGTAGCGGAAACACCGGGGAGCTGTTTTTT.

The chain combines TRBV5-4 with TRBJ1-2; tentative D call: TRBD1 (6 bases). Trimming removed 0 bases at V and 6 bases at J, with 12 bases between. Germline CDR1 reads SGHNT; CDR2 reads YYREEE (reference sequence). The CDR3 spans 14 residues. The CDR3 coding sequence is TGTGCCAGCAGCTTGGGGACAGCGGGAAATGGCTACACCTTC. This encodes CASSLGTAGNGYTF.

This chain joins TRBV7-3 and TRBJ1-6; D remains ambiguous. Trimming removed 2 bases from V and 8 bases from J, with 7 bases in between. The CDR3 length is 13 residues. Per the germline V gene, CDR1 is SGHTA and CDR2 is FQGTGA. Here the CDR3 reads CASSLGLYSPLHF. Here the CDR3 DNA reads TGTGCCAGCAGCTTAGGGCTATATTCACCCCTCCACTTT.

V is TRBV9 and J is TRBJ2-1, with D unclear. The CDR3 is made up of 15 amino acids. Germline CDR1 and CDR2: SGDLS and YYNGEE. The V end was cut by 4 bases, the J end by 0 bases, with 11 bases between. The chain's CDR3 is CASSSTAVSYNEQFF. CDR3 DNA: TGTGCCAGCAGCTCCACGGCGGTCTCCTACAATGAGCAGTTCTTC.

The chain uses TRBV27 and TRBJ2-7, with TRBD1 identical over 7 bases. Germline CDR1 MNHEY, CDR2 SMNVEV (reference sequence). The CDR3 is 15 residues long. J gave up 1 base and V 2 bases, and 5 bases lay outside the gene matches. The CDR3 here is CASSLDPQGSYEQYF. As DNA, the CDR3 is TGTGCCAGCAGTTTAGATCCACAGGGGTCCTACGAGCAGTACTTC.

The chain couples TRBV11-2 to TRBJ2-3, with TRBD1 matching over 7 bases. V was clipped by 5 bases and J by 4 bases; unmatched bases: 6. Per the germline V gene, CDR1 is SGHAT and CDR2 is FQNNGV. The CDR3 has 14 residues. DNA for the CDR3: TGTGCCAGCAGCAGACAGGGTTCTGCAGATACGCAGTATTTT. Translating it yields CASSRQGSADTQYF.

In this sample, this clone turned up once. CDR3 DNA: TGCGCCAGCAACCTTGGCGGGGGCGGTGGCTACACCTTC. Amino acids: CASNLGGGGGYTF. The chain has TRBV5-1 and TRBJ1-2; a possible D gene is TRBD1 (6 bases). CDR1 and CDR2 from the germline V gene are SGHRS and YFSETQ. The germline V and J ends were trimmed by 6 bases and 7 bases, with 16 bases remaining between them. The CDR3 is 13 residues long.